The 9 T cell receptor beta chains in this list originate from one sample, sequenced in a study of CD8+ T cells in alopecia areata. It was cDNA, reverse transcribed from extracted RNA, that served as the sequencing template. Clones were sequenced by immunoSEQ multiplex PCR, and TCRdb holds only the in-frame ones, with some missing. The data contain approximately 89,000 clones, 40% to 55% of them seen just once; the ten biggest clones take up 0.79%. The sample was CD4+ T cells sorted from blood. The receptors were sampled from a human donor with alopecia areata.

The gene calls are TRBV28 and TRBJ1-5; no clear D gene. CDR3 length equals 13 residues. V was trimmed by 6 bases and J by 4 bases, leaving 10 bases between them. Germline V gene lookup returns CDR1 MDHEN and CDR2 SYDVKM. CDR3: CASSATGNQPQHF. CDR3 nucleotides: TGTGCCAGCAGCGCAACGGGGAATCAGCCCCAGCATTTT.

Notes on this clone: The same CDR3 arises from other DNA sequences in this sample as well. The gene calls are TRBV29-1 and TRBJ2-5; the D gene is possibly TRBD1 (6 bases). The CDR3 covers 11 residues. V dropped 4 bases and J dropped 5 bases, with 8 bases sitting between them. Germline values: CDR1 SQVTM, CDR2 ANQGSEA. The CDR3 here is CSVGQGETQYF. CDR3 nucleotides: TGCAGCGTTGGCCAGGGGGAGACCCAGTACTTC.

The count of this clone is one. The V call is TRBV29-1, the J call TRBJ2-7; 8 bases are shared with TRBD1. With 7 bases clipped from V and 3 bases from J, the junction kept 5 bases outside the gene matches. The CDR3 spans 12 residues. Germline assignment: CDR1 SQVTM and CDR2 ANQGSEA. The CDR3 protein is CSAGQGRYEQYF. CDR3 coding DNA: TGCAGCGCCGGACAGGGACGCTACGAGCAGTACTTC.

This chain joins TRBV11-3 and TRBJ2-7; D remains ambiguous. The CDR3 consists of 13 residues. Germline CDR1 reads SGHNT; CDR2 reads YENEEA. The V and J ends lost 4 bases and 5 bases respectively, with 12 bases between them. The CDR3 DNA reads TGTGCCAGCAGCTCCCCCCGGAACCACGAGCAGTACTTC. Translation gives CASSSPRNHEQYF.

The chain carries TRBV7-2 and TRBJ1-2; D possibly corresponds to TRBD1 (5 bases). Deletions cut 3 bases from V and 5 bases from J, with 7 bases between. The CDR3 is made up of 12 amino acids. The germline V gene has CDR1 SGHTA and CDR2 FQGNSA. CDR3 DNA: TGTGCCAGCAGCTTGGAGGGGTATGGCTACACCTTC. Encoded protein: CASSLEGYGYTF.

The genes are TRBV7-9 and TRBJ2-7; D is possibly TRBD2 (6 bases). V dropped 0 bases and J dropped 2 bases, with 8 bases sitting between them. The CDR3 is 14 amino acids. Germline V CDR1 and CDR2: SEHNR, FQNEAQ (reference sequence). CDR3 protein: CASSLAGGPYEQYF. CDR3 in DNA: TGTGCCAGCAGCTTAGCGGGGGGACCCTACGAGCAGTACTTC.

This clone was seen a few times. V and J are TRBV5-1 and TRBJ1-6; unclear D gene. The V end was cut by 2 bases, the J end by 8 bases, with 14 bases between. Germline V gene sequence: CDR1 SGHRS, CDR2 YFSETQ. The CDR3 totals 15 residues. The CDR3 is CASSFSGDNYSPLHF. The CDR3 DNA reads TGCGCCAGCAGCTTCTCAGGCGACAATTATTCACCCCTCCACTTT.

This clone was picked up a small number of times. The rearrangement joins TRBV29-1 to TRBJ2-6; 8 positions match TRBD1. Trimming at V came to 7 bases and at J to 4 bases, leaving 3 bases not matched to a gene. The CDR3 is 13 amino acids. CDR1 SQVTM and CDR2 ANQGSEA come from the germline V gene. The chain's CDR3 is CSAQGAGANVLTF. CDR3 nucleotides: TGCAGCGCCCAGGGGGCCGGGGCCAACGTCCTGACTTTC.

The J gene is TRBJ2-7, the V gene TRBV11-2; D not certain. Germline values: CDR1 SGHAT, CDR2 FQNNGV. Trimming removed 3 bases at V and 0 bases at J, with 3 bases between. The CDR3 length is 12 residues. The CDR3 nucleotides read TGTGCCAGCAGCTTTAACTCCTACGAGCAGTACTTC. Amino acid sequence: CASSFNSYEQYF. The full variable domain, its missing parts supplied by reference TRBV11-2 and TRBJ2-7, is EAGVAQSPRYKIIEKRQSVAFWCNPISGHATLYWYQQILGQGPKLLIQFQNNGVVDDSQLPKDRFSAERLKGVDSTLKIQPAKLEDSAVYLCASSFNSYEQYFGPGTRLTVT.